The 19 T cell receptor beta chains presented below share a single source sample, sequenced in a study of identical twins. A single record per CDR3 protein comes from TCRdb applying MiXCR to the 5' RACE reads. This table holds some 230,000 distinct CDR3 sequences, 5.5% to 7.5% found once. The sample was also linked to a second study, of T cells expressing NK-cell markers.

Sequencing used CD8+ T cells sorted from blood. These receptors all come from a woman aged 18 to 35 in good health.

This clonotype was recorded a few times. V usage is TRBV27 and J usage is TRBJ1-1, with a weak D call TRBD1 (5 bases). The V and J ends lost 1 base and 1 base respectively, with 7 bases between them. CDR1 is MNHEY, CDR2 SMNVEV, per germline (reference sequence). The CDR3 runs to 14 residues. The CDR3 here is CASSLFQGNTEAFF. CDR3 in DNA: TGTGCCAGCAGTTTATTCCAGGGGAACACTGAAGCTTTCTTT.

This clonotype was picked up many times. V is TRBV2 and J is TRBJ2-7; no definite D call. This CDR3 comprises 13 residues. CDR1 and CDR2 (germline): SNHLY, FYNNEI. Trimming took off 5 bases at V and 2 bases at J, with 10 bases between the two ends. As DNA, the CDR3 is TGTGCCAGCAGTCCTGCTGGGGCCTACGAGCAGTACTTC. It specifies CASSPAGAYEQYF.

At least ten counts were recorded for this clonotype. This chain connects TRBV20-1 to TRBJ2-7, with 7 bases matching TRBD2. CDR3 length: 14 amino acids. Germline V CDR1 and CDR2: DFQATT, SNEGSKA (reference sequence). The V segment lost 0 bases and the J segment 3 bases; nucleotides outside the gene matches: 5. The CDR3: CSARDGGGNYEQYF. The CDR3 nucleotides read TGCAGTGCTAGAGACGGCGGGGGTAACTACGAGCAGTACTTC.

The rearrangement links TRBV10-3 to TRBJ2-6, with D perhaps TRBD2 (5 bases). The CDR3 length is 15 residues. Germline loops: CDR1 ENHRY, CDR2 SYGVKD. V lost 2 bases and J lost 0, with 5 bases in between. The CDR3 sequence: CAISEDYSGANVLTF. CDR3 coding DNA: TGTGCCATCAGTGAGGACTACTCTGGGGCCAACGTCCTGACTTTC.

This clonotype was picked up many times. CDR3 sequence (DNA): TGTGCCAGCAGCTTACACGTCGCGAAGGGGTTCCACGAGCAGTACTTC. It translates to CASSLHVAKGFHEQYF. V is TRBV7-9 and J is TRBJ2-7; TRBD1 is a possible D gene (5 bases). This CDR3 is built from 16 residues. Germline CDR1 reads SEHNR; CDR2 reads FQNEAQ (reference sequence). V gave up 2 bases and J gave up 5 bases, with 19 bases separating them.

This clonotype has a handful of counts. V usage is TRBV11-2 and J usage is TRBJ1-2; D is unresolved. Trimming pared 5 bases from V and 8 bases from J, leaving 30 bases between. The CDR3 sequence is 18 residues long. Germline lookup yields CDR1 SGHAT and CDR2 FQNNGV. CDR3 protein: CASSTFISGRGTTGGYTF. The CDR3, as DNA: TGTGCCAGCAGCACATTCATCAGCGGACGGGGAACCACGGGAGGCTACACCTTC.

The chain joins TRBV3-1 to TRBJ2-7; 7 positions match TRBD2. The CDR3 is made up of 13 amino acids. J gave up 7 bases and V 4 bases, and 7 bases lay outside the gene matches. Germline CDR1 LGHDT, CDR2 YNNKEL (reference sequence). The CDR3 DNA sequence: TGTGCCAGCAGCCGGGCGGGAGAGAAGGAGCAGTACTTC. Its translation is CASSRAGEKEQYF.

V is TRBV10-2 and J is TRBJ1-1; TRBD1 is a possible D gene (5 bases). The germline gives CDR1 WSHSY, CDR2 SAAADI. Trimming left V 7 bases short and J 2 bases short, with 17 bases between. This CDR3 region has 15 residues. CDR3 amino acids: CASMGLETANTEAFF. CDR3 DNA: TGCGCCAGCATGGGTTTGGAGACAGCCAACACTGAAGCTTTCTTT.

The chain has TRBV6-1 and TRBJ2-5; D not resolved. Germline V gene sequence: CDR1 MNHNS, CDR2 SASEGT. This CDR3 is 14 amino acids long. Trimming cost V 2 bases and J 0 bases, with 7 bases left between them. The CDR3 is CASSEYYNQETQYF. The DNA for the CDR3 is TGTGCCAGCAGTGAATATTACAACCAAGAGACCCAGTACTTC.

The chain recombines TRBV11-2 with TRBJ1-2, with 7 bases lining up with TRBD1. CDR3 length: 16 residues. CDR1 and CDR2 (germline): SGHAT, FQNNGV. V lost 2 bases to trimming and J lost 6 bases; unmatched junction nucleotides: 12. The CDR3 here is CASSLRGRQGVDGYTF. CDR3 coding DNA: TGTGCCAGCAGCTTAAGAGGCCGACAGGGAGTGGATGGCTACACCTTC.

This sequence joins TRBV20-1 and TRBJ2-7; D not certain. This CDR3 is built from 13 residues. V was cut by 0 bases and J by 0 bases, with 6 bases left in between. Germline V gene data show CDR1 as DFQATT and CDR2 as SNEGSKA (reference sequence). CDR3 in amino acids: CSARDRASYEQYF. The CDR3 coding sequence is TGCAGTGCTAGAGATCGGGCCTCCTACGAGCAGTACTTC.

This clonotype has at least ten counts. One end of the junction does not line up with germline, which may come from a read error. CDR3 sequence reads: CASSLGLAGISF. The CDR3 DNA sequence: TGTGCCAGCAGCCTGGGACTAGCGGGGATATCGTTT. The genes are TRBV5-5 and TRBJ2-3; TRBD2 aligns across 13 bases. The CDR3 consists of 12 residues. Germline V gives CDR1 SGHKS, CDR2 YYEKEE (reference sequence). Full variable domain (remainder filled in from reference TRBV5-5 and TRBJ2-3): DAGVTQSPTHLIKTRGQQVTLRCSPISGHKSVSWYQQVLGQGPQFIFQYYEKEERGRGNFPDRFSARQFPNYSSELNVNALLLGDSALYLCASSLGLAGISFGPGTRLTVL.

This chain connects TRBV5-6 to TRBJ1-5, with a tentative D call TRBD1 (5 bases). CDR1 is SGHDT, CDR2 YYEEEE, per germline. V was clipped by 4 bases and J by 4 bases, with 12 bases between them. This CDR3 has 14 residues. In nucleotides, the CDR3 is TGTGCCAGCAGCCCCTGGGAGGGGAATCAGCCCCAGCATTTT. Its protein product is CASSPWEGNQPQHF.

The V and J genes are TRBV7-2 and TRBJ1-2; 8 bases are a match to TRBD1. Germline V CDR1 and CDR2: SGHTA, FQGNSA. V shed 5 bases and J 3 bases; nucleotides not matched to a gene: 2. This CDR3 region has 13 residues. CDR3 bases: TGTGCCAGCAGCGCGGGACAGGACTATGGCTACACCTTC. This sequence encodes CASSAGQDYGYTF.

This chain joins TRBV3-1 and TRBJ1-1; tentative D call: TRBD1 (5 bases). V was cut by 6 bases and J by 1 base, with 15 bases left in between. Germline CDR1 is LGHDT and CDR2 is YNNKEL (reference sequence). The CDR3 sequence is 15 residues long. The CDR3 nucleotides are TGTGCCAGCAGTCTTTTCGGGGGTCCGAACACTGAAGCTTTCTTT. Translation gives CASSLFGGPNTEAFF.

The chain links TRBV20-1 to TRBJ2-5, with D hard to call. This CDR3 spans 11 amino acids. The V gene lost 1 base and the J gene lost 5 bases, with 5 bases spanning the gap. In germline, CDR1 is DFQATT, CDR2 SNEGSKA (reference sequence). The CDR3: CSARVLETQYF. The CDR3 DNA reads as TGCAGTGCTAGAGTCCTGGAGACCCAGTACTTC.

V and J are TRBV6-6 and TRBJ2-7; the match to TRBD2 covers 8 bases. This CDR3 contains 13 residues. J lost 2 bases, V lost 6 bases, and 3 bases had no gene match. CDR1 MNHNY and CDR2 SVGAGI come from the germline V gene (reference sequence). CDR3 in amino acids: CASRVREAYEQYF. CDR3 DNA: TGTGCCAGCAGGGTGCGGGAGGCCTACGAGCAGTACTTC.

The chain joins TRBV19 to TRBJ2-7, with TRBD2 matching over 8 bases. With V trimmed by 5 bases and J by 0 bases, 6 bases remained unmatched. CDR1 is LNHDA and CDR2 is SQIVND in the germline V gene (reference sequence). The CDR3 runs to 15 residues. In nucleotides, the CDR3 is TGTGCCAGTAGTGTTGAACTAGCGGTCTCCTACGAGCAGTACTTC. This translates into CASSVELAVSYEQYF. Full variable domain (remainder filled in from reference TRBV19 and TRBJ2-7): DGGITQSPKYLFRKEGQNVTLSCEQNLNHDAMYWYRQDPGQGLRLIYYSQIVNDFQKGDIAEGYSVSREKKESFPLTVTSAQKNPTAFYLCASSVELAVSYEQYFGPGTRLTVT.

This clonotype was seen only a few times. The J gene is TRBJ2-7, the V gene TRBV29-1; D tentatively reads TRBD1 or TRBD2 (5 bases each). This CDR3 contains 11 residues. The germline CDR1 and CDR2 sequences are SQVTM and ANQGSEA. V was trimmed by 8 bases and J by 4 bases, leaving 12 bases between them. CDR3 in amino acids: CSIRDRYEQYF. In DNA, the CDR3 is TGCAGCATACGGGACCGATACGAGCAGTACTTC.